The T cell receptor beta chain under discussion was sequenced for a study of human T cells and chemical hapten exposure. Time point noted: patch test 1, 2 weeks after DPC sensitization. Treatment indicated: therapeutic diphenylcyclopropenone sensitization with weekly scalp DPC. The CDR3 is 13 amino acids. V trimming: 7 bases; J trimming: 4 bases; junction bases outside the gene matches: 5. From germline, CDR1 is SGHAT and CDR2 FQDESV (reference sequence). TCRdb re-analysed the RACE reads in MiXCR, keeping a single row per CDR3 protein. This table has approximately 340,000 distinct CDR3 sequences, approximately 6.3% appearing once.

The chain recombines TRBV11-1 with TRBJ1-1, with TRBD1 matching 8 bases. The clonotype originates from a young woman with alopecia areata. Some clones in this sample may be carry-over from other donors' samples. The sample in question was whole blood, obtained in connection with sensitization to the hapten diphenylcyclopropenone (DPC). The CDR3 protein is CASTFTGGTEAFF. The CDR3 DNA sequence: TGTGCCAGCACCTTCACAGGGGGCACTGAAGCTTTCTTT.